The entry below gives a single T cell receptor beta chain sequence along with its context. Regarding donors, all were healthy bone marrow donors. This sample was included in a study of cytomegalovirus exposure and HLA in healthy donors. The PCR ran on 60 Vbeta and 13 Jbeta primers. Method: immunoSEQ multiplex PCR; TCRdb's copy keeps in-frame clones and lacks some. The table includes 250,000 or so clones, 92% detected once. CDR1 and CDR2 from the germline V gene are SGDLS and YYNGEE. The CDR3 runs to 13 residues. V was pared by 4 bases and J by 5 bases, with 9 bases between. The sample taken for sequencing was PBMCs. This clonotype was obtained from a girl aged 2 to 10 in good health and CMV-seronegative. This chain connects TRBV9 to TRBJ2-2; no reliable D call. CDR3 loop: CASSPPETGELFF. DNA for the CDR3: TGTGCCAGCAGCCCCCCAGAAACCGGGGAGCTGTTTTTT.